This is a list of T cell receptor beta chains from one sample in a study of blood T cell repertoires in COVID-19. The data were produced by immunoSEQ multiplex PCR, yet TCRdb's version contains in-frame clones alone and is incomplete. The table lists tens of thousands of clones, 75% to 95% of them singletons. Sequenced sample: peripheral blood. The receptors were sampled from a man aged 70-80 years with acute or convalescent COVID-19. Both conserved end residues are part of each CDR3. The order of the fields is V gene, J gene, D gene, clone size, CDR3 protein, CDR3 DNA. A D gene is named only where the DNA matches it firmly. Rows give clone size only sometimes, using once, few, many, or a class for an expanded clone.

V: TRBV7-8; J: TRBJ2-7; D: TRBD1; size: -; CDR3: CASRLMPGTGVYEQYF; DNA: TGTGCCAGCAGGTTGATGCCCGGGACAGGAGTCTACGAGCAGTACTTC
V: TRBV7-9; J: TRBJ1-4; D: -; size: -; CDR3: CASSLGASTNEKLFF; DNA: TGTGCCAGCAGCTTAGGGGCCTCAACTAATGAAAAACTGTTTTTT
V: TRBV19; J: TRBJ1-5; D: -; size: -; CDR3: CASSKQGNGLSQPQHF; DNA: TGTGCCAGTAGTAAACAGGGAAATGGGTTAAGTCAGCCCCAGCATTTT
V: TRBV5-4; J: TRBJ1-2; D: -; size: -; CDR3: CASSLSWRGNYGYTF; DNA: TGTGCCAGCAGCTTGAGTTGGCGGGGAAACTATGGCTACACCTTC
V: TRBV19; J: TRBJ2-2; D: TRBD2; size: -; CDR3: CASSIGGGSGELFF; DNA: TGTGCCAGTAGTATCGGCGGGGGTTCCGGGGAGCTGTTTTTT
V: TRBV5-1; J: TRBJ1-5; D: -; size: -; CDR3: CASSLAGNNQPQHF; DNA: TGCGCCAGCAGCTTGGCCGGGAACAATCAGCCCCAGCATTTT
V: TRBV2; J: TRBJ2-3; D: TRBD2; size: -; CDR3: CATASGGRTDTQYF; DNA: TGTGCCACGGCTAGCGGGGGCCGCACAGATACGCAGTATTTT
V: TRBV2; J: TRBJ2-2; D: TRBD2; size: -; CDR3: CASSPRGGGNTGELFF; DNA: TGTGCCAGCAGCCCCCGGGGCGGGGGGAACACCGGGGAGCTGTTTTTT
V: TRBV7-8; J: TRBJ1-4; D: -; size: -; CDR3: CASSARQIATNEKLFF; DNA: TGTGCCAGCAGCGCACGACAGATCGCAACTAATGAAAAACTGTTTTTT
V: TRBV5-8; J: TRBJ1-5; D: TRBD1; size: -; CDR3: CASSLGLGQGAQPQHF; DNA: TGTGCCAGCAGCTTGGGGCTCGGACAGGGGGCTCAGCCCCAGCATTTT
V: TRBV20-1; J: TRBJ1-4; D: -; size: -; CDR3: CSVRDTAKLFF; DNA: TGCAGCGTGAGGGACACCGCAAAACTGTTTTTT
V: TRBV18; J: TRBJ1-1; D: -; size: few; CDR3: CATLHATDEAFF; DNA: TGTGCCACCCTCCACGCCACAGATGAAGCTTTCTTT
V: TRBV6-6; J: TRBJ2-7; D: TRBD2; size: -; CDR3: CASSRTSGGTSYEQYF; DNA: TGTGCCAGCAGTCGGACTAGCGGGGGTACTTCCTACGAGCAGTACTTC
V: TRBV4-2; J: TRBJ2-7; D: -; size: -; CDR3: CASSHLTVDGQGDEQYF; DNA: TGTGCCAGCAGCCATCTAACTGTTGACGGACAAGGGGACGAGCAGTACTTC
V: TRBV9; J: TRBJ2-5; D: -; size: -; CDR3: CASGDRYQETQYF; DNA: TGTGCCAGCGGCGACAGATACCAAGAGACCCAGTACTTC
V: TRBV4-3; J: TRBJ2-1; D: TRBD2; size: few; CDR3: CASSQVGPGLAGGIDNEQFF; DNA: TGCGCCAGCAGCCAAGTCGGACCGGGACTAGCGGGGGGAATCGACAATGAGCAGTTCTTC
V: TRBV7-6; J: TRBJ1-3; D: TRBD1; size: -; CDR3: CASSFHRGPEGNTIYF; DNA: TGTGCCAGCAGCTTCCACAGGGGGCCGGAGGGAAACACCATATATTTT